This TCR beta chain appears in the sequencing data of a study of blood T cell repertoires in COVID-19. Study details: The samples span acute and convalescent COVID-19 from the United States, Italy and Spain. From T cells, B-cell-depleted T cells, or PBMCs came the material, which was cDNA or gDNA.

Authors' methods: Reference gene primer amplification gave estimated nucleated cell counts. Clones were read by immunoSEQ multiplex PCR, and TCRdb kept only the in-frame ones, dropping some. The DNA gave D and trimming, while V, J and clone size come from that table. The top ten hold approximately 3.4% of the sample, which has about 140,000 clones, around 80% seen once. The germline V gene encodes CDR1 SGHVS and CDR2 FQNEAQ. The CDR3 has 17 amino acids. V trimming: 5 bases; J trimming: 0 bases; junction bases outside the gene matches: 8. The sequencing sample was made of peripheral blood. This sequence joins TRBV7-8 and TRBJ1-3; 9 bases line up with TRBD1. This clonotype was sampled from a man between 65 and 85 years old who had recovered from COVID-19. The CDR3 is CASSPGQGTFSGNTIYF. In DNA, the CDR3 is TGTGCCAGCAGCCCCGGACAGGGGACTTTCTCTGGAAACACCATATATTTT.